This T cell receptor beta chain originates from a study of cytomegalovirus exposure and HLA in healthy donors. The PCR contained 60 Vbeta and 13 Jbeta primers. Data came from immunoSEQ multiplex PCR; TCRdb stores just in-frame clones and leaves some out. This sample has about 120,000 clones, with 75% to 90% found just once. Germline CDR1 and CDR2: SGHDT and YYEEEE. V gave up 5 bases and J gave up 5 bases; unmatched junction bases: 11. The CDR3 is made up of 15 amino acids. This clone was seen only a few times. Input material: PBMCs. The chain recombines TRBV5-6 with TRBJ2-7; TRBD1 matches at 9 bases. The source is a man aged 30-40 years in good health and CMV-seronegative. In nucleotides, the CDR3 is TGTGCCAGCAGTACTGAACAGGGGGCGAGCAACGAGCAGTACTTC. As protein: CASSTEQGASNEQYF.